This T cell receptor beta chain came from a study of blood T cell repertoires in COVID-19. Study overall: Donors in the United States, Italy and Spain gave samples during acute or convalescent COVID-19. PBMCs, B-cell-depleted T cells, or T cells provided the cDNA or gDNA that made up the material.

Trimming stripped 1 base from V and 10 bases from J, with 8 bases between. The CDR3 extends over 13 amino acids. The germline V gene encodes CDR1 LGHDT and CDR2 YNNKEL (reference sequence). Per the original methods: Nucleated cell counts were estimated from reference gene primer amplification. Sequencing was performed with immunoSEQ multiplex PCR; in TCRdb, only in-frame clones are kept and a portion is missing. V, J and clone size reflect that table, while D and trimming were determined from the DNA. The sample consists of 80,000 to 100,000 clones, 70% to 90% of them appearing once. This rearrangement joins TRBV3-1 (or the pseudogene TRBV3-2) to TRBJ1-6, with D possibly being TRBD1 (5 bases). The TCR comes from an older man with acute or convalescent COVID-19. Sequencing used peripheral blood. CDR3 coding DNA: TGTGCCAGCAGCCAAGGGGGCGAATCACCCCTCCACTTT. Its translation: CASSQGGESPLHF.